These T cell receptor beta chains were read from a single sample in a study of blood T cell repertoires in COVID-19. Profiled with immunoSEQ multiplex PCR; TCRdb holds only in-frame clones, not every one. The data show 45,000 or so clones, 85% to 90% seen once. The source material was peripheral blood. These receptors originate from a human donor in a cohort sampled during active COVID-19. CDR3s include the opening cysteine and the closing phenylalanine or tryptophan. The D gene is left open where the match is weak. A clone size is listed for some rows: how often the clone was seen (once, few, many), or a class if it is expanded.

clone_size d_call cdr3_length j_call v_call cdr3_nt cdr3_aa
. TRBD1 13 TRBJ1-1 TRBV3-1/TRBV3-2 TGTGCCAGCAGCGACAGGGAGAACACTGAAGCTTTCTTT CASSDRENTEAFF
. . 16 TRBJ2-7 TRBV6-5 TGTGCCAGCAGTTACTCGAGAAGGCAGGCCGCATACGAGCAGTACTTC CASSYSRRQAAYEQYF
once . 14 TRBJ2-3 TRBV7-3 TGTGCCAGCAGCTTGGTAGCGAGCACAGATACGCAGTATTTT CASSLVASTDTQYF
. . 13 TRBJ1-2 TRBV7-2 TGTGCCAGCAGCTTTAATGGGGCGCGTGGCTACACCTTC CASSFNGARGYTF
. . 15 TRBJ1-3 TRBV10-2 TGCGCCAGCAGTGACGCGGGCCCTGCTGGAAACACCATATATTTT CASSDAGPAGNTIYF
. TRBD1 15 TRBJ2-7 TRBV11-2 TGTGCCAGCAGACCGGACAGGGGGGTCTCCTACGAGCAGTACTTC CASRPDRGVSYEQYF
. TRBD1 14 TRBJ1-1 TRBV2 TGTGCCAGCAGAAGACAGGGGGGGAACACTGAAGCTTTCTTT CASRRQGGNTEAFF
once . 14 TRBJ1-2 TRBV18 TGTGCCAGCTCACCAAACACAGGGTCCGATGGCTACACCTTC CASSPNTGSDGYTF
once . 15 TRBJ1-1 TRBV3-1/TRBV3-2 TGTGCCAGCAGCCTCGCCCCGGTGGTGAACACTGAAGCTTTCTTT CASSLAPVVNTEAFF
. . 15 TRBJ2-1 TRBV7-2 TGTGCCAGCAGCTTAGTCAGGGGCCCCTACAATGAGCAGTTCTTC CASSLVRGPYNEQFF
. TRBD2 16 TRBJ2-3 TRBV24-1 TGTGCCACCAGTGGGGTTAGCGGGGGAGGAACAGATACGCAGTATTTT CATSGVSGGGTDTQYF
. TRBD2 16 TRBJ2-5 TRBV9 TGTGCCAGCAGCCCCGGCGCTAGCGGGGCCCAAGAGACCCAGTACTTC CASSPGASGAQETQYF
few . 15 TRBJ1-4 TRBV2 TGTGCCAGCATCCCCCCGAAGGACAGATATGAAAAACTGTTTTTT CASIPPKDRYEKLFF
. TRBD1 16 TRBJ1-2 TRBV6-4 TGTGCCAGCAGTGACACCCGGGGACAGCCTAACTATGGCTACACCTTC CASSDTRGQPNYGYTF
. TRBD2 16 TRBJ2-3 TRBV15 TGTGCCACCATCGACCGGGCGGGGGGGCCCGCAGATACGCAGTATTTT CATIDRAGGPADTQYF
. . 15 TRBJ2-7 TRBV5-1 TGCGCCAGCAGCTGGCAGGGGACCGAAAGGGCCGAGCAGTACTTC CASSWQGTERAEQYF
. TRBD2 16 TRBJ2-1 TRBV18 TGTGCCAGCTCACCAATGGGACTAGCGGGTCACAATGAGCAGTTCTTC CASSPMGLAGHNEQFF
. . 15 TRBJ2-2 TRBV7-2 TGTGCCAGCAGCCCAACGGGGGTGAACACCGGGGAGCTGTTTTTT CASSPTGVNTGELFF
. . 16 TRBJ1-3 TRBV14 TGTGCCAGCAGCCAACTGGGACCAAGCGGGGGGAACACCATATATTTT CASSQLGPSGGNTIYF
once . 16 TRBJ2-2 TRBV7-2 TGTGCCAGCAGTCCACAGGGAAGCGCGAACACCGGGGAGCTGTTTTTT CASSPQGSANTGELFF
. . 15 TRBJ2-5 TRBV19 TGTGCCAGTAGTAACGGGCAGGGTTTCTGGGAGACCCAGTACTTC CASSNGQGFWETQYF
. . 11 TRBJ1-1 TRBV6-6 TGTGCCAGCAGCCCTGGGGAGAGTGCTTTCTTT CASSPGESAFF
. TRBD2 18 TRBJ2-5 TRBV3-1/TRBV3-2 TGTGCCAGCAGCCCCCTCCCCCTGACTAGCGCAGGGCAAGAGACCCAGTACTTC CASSPLPLTSAGQETQYF
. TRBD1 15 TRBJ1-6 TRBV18 TGTGCCAGCTCACCCCGGGACAGGGCGGACTCACCCCTCCACTTT CASSPRDRADSPLHF
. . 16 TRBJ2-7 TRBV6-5 TGTGCCAGCAGTTTGCCGTTTGGCCAGGGGCCCTACGAGCAGTACTTC CASSLPFGQGPYEQYF
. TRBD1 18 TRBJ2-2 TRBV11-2 TGTGCCAGCAGCTTACCCGACCTCATCACAGGGGGCACCGGGGAGCTGTTTTTT CASSLPDLITGGTGELFF
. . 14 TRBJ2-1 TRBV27 TGTGCCAGCAGTTTATCGGGCAGATACAATGAGCAGTTCTTC CASSLSGRYNEQFF
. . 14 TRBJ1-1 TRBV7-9 TGTGCCAGCAGCTTACCGCGTGGGCAAACTGAAGCTTTCTTT CASSLPRGQTEAFF
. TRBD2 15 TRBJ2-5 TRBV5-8 TGTGCCAGCAGCTCCCGCCCGGGGGGTGTGGTGACCCAGTACTTC CASSSRPGGVVTQYF
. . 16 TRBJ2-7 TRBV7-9 TGTGCCAGCAGCTTAGCGGGGCATTCCAGCTCCTACGAGCAGTACTTC CASSLAGHSSSYEQYF
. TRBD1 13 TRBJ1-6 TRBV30 TGTGCCTGGACGCGTGACAGGGGTTCACCCCTCCACTTT CAWTRDRGSPLHF
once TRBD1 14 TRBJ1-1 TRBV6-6 TGTGCCAGCAGTCTGACAGGGACGAACACTGAAGCTTTCTTT CASSLTGTNTEAFF
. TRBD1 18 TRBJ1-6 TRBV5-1 TGCGCCAGCAGCCCGGGACAGGGGCTTCCAGGTGGGAATTCACCCCTCCACTTT CASSPGQGLPGGNSPLHF
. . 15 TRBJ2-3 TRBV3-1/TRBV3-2 TGTGCCAGCAGCCAGGCCCGGGGGTACACAGATACGCAGTATTTT CASSQARGYTDTQYF
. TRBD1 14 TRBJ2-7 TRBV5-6 TGTGCCAGCAGCGTCGGACAGGGGTTCGACGAGCAGTACTTC CASSVGQGFDEQYF
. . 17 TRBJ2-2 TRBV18 TGTGCCAGCTCACCACAATCCGGGTCTGGGAACACCGGGGAGCTGTTTTTT CASSPQSGSGNTGELFF
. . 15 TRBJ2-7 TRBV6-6 TGTGCCAGCAGACACGACAGTATTGGGCCCTACGAGCAGTACTTC CASRHDSIGPYEQYF
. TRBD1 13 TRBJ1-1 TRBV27 TGTGCCAGCAGTCTCAGACAGGGGGCCGAAGCTTTCTTT CASSLRQGAEAFF
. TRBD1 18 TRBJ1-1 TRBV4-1 TGCGCCAGCAGCCACCCCCCCGGAAGGGGGCTGGGGAACACTGAAGCTTTCTTT CASSHPPGRGLGNTEAFF
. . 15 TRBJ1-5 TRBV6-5 TGTGCCAGTGGATATTTCCTTGGGGCGGAGCAGCCCCAGCATTTT CASGYFLGAEQPQHF
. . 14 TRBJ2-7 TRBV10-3 TGTGCCATCAGTGATGGGACTGACTCCTACGAGCAGTACTTC CAISDGTDSYEQYF
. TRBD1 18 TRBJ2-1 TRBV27 TGTGCCAGCAGTTTGTGGGCAGGGGGCGTACTCTCCTACAATGAGCAGTTCTTC CASSLWAGGVLSYNEQFF
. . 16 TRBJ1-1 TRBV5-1 TGCGCCAGCAGCCTCTCGTGGGTCTGGGGAGACACTGAAGCTTTCTTT CASSLSWVWGDTEAFF
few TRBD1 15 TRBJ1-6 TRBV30 TGTGCCTGGAGTTTTAAGACAGGGGGAGATTCACCCCTCCACTTT CAWSFKTGGDSPLHF
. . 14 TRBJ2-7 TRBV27 TGTGCCAGCAGAAGCAGAGGAAACACCTACGAGCAGTACTTC CASRSRGNTYEQYF
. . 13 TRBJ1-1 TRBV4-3 TGCGCCAGCAGCCACCGAGGGGGGGCTGAAGCTTTCTTT CASSHRGGAEAFF
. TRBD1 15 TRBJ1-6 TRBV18 TGTGCCAGCTCACCTGGGACAGGGCTTAATTCACCCCTCCACTTT CASSPGTGLNSPLHF
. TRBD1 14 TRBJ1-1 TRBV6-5 TGTGCCAGCAGTTACGGGACAGCAGACACTGAAGCTTTCTTT CASSYGTADTEAFF
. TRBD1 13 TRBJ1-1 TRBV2 TGTGCCAGAGGAGAGACAGGGGCCACTGAAGCTTTCTTT CARGETGATEAFF
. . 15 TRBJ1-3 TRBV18 TGTGCCAGTCTCCGGACGGGATTAACAGGAAACACCATATATTTT CASLRTGLTGNTIYF
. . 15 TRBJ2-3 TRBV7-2 TGTGCCAGCAGCTTACAGACAGCCCTTGGGGATACGCAGTATTTT CASSLQTALGDTQYF
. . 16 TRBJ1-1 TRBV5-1 TGCGCCAGCAGCTTGCCCCTTTTACAGGGCGACACTGAAGCTTTCTTT CASSLPLLQGDTEAFF
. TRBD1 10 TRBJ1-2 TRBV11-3 TGTGCCCACTCCCGGACAGGGACCACCTTC CAHSRTGTTF
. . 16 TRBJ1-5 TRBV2 TGTGCCAGCAGTGAAGCGGTCACGGGGAATGATCAGCCCCAGCATTTT CASSEAVTGNDQPQHF
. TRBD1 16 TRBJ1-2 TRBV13 TGTGCCAGCAGCTTAGGCGGGACAGCAAGGGACTATGGCTACACCTTC CASSLGGTARDYGYTF
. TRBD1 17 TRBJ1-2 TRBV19 TGTGCCAGTAGTATAAGGGCGGACAGGGGTTCTAACTATGGCTACACCTTC CASSIRADRGSNYGYTF
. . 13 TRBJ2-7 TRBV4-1 TGCGCCAGCAGCCAAGATTTGGTAGCCGAGCAGTACTTC CASSQDLVAEQYF
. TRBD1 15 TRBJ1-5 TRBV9 TGTGCCAGCAGCTTAGAGGGACAGGGGGGTCAGCCCCAGCATTTT CASSLEGQGGQPQHF
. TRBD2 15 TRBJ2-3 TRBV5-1 TGCGCCAGCAGCCCTAGCGGGGGGGCGACAGATACGCAGTATTTT CASSPSGGATDTQYF